This TCR beta chain was captured by sequencing in a study of T cell changes during pregnancy in multiple sclerosis. Repertoires were generated with immunoSEQ multiplex PCR, while TCRdb's copy carries only in-frame clones and drops some. The sample yields just under 65,000 clones, roughly 92% seen once. The V and J ends lost 1 base and 1 base respectively, with 21 bases between them. Looked up from germline, CDR1 is LGHNA and CDR2 is YSLEER. The CDR3 contains 19 residues. Sequenced here: CD8+ T cells from peripheral blood mononuclear cells, sampled in the second trimester of pregnancy. The chain links TRBV4-3 to TRBJ2-3; no clear D gene. The receptor was isolated from a female donor with multiple sclerosis, enrolled in a pregnancy study. CDR3 nucleotides: TGCGCCAGCAGCCAAGTTGTGACGGGTACCCTAGGTCGCACAGATACGCAGTATTTT. It codes for CASSQVVTGTLGRTDTQYF.